This entry is about one T cell receptor beta chain. This record comes from a study of T cell responses to AZD1222 COVID-19 vaccine. The repertoire was sequenced with immunoSEQ multiplex PCR; TCRdb's copy has only in-frame clones and lacks some. Among under 150,000 clones listed, roughly 90% were seen once. The sample in question was peripheral blood, obtained 28 days after the second AZD1222 dose. The TCR sequence derives from an adult who received the AZD1222 COVID-19 vaccine.

CDR3 sequence (DNA): TGTGCCAGCAGCTTGCACGGTGGAAACACCATATATTTT. Its protein is CASSLHGGNTIYF. The chain combines TRBV5-5 with TRBJ1-3; D call uncertain. The CDR3 is 13 amino acids. Germline assignment: CDR1 SGHKS and CDR2 YYEKEE (reference sequence). Between the trimmed V and J ends, which lost 1 base and 3 bases, there was a span of 5 bases.